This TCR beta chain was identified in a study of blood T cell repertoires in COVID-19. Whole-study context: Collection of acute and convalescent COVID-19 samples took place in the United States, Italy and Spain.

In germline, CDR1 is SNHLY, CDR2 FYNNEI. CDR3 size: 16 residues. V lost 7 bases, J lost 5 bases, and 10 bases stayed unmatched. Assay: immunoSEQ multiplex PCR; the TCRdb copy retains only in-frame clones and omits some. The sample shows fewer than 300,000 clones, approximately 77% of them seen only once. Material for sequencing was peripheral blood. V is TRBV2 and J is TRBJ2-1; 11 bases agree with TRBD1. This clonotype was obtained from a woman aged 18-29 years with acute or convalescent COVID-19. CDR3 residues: CASKGQGVSTDNEQFF. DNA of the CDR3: TGTGCCAGCAAGGGACAGGGGGTGTCCACGGACAATGAGCAGTTCTTC. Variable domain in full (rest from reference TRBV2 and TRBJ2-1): EPEVTQTPSHQVTQMGQEVILRCVPISNHLYFYWYRQILGQKVEFLVSFYNNEISEKSEIFDDQFSVERPDGSNFTLKIRSTKLEDSAMYFCASKGQGVSTDNEQFFGPGTRLTVL.